This passage covers 22 T cell receptor beta chains from one sample sequenced in a study of blood T cell repertoires in COVID-19. Some clones are missing from TCRdb's copy, which holds only in-frame ones; the method was immunoSEQ multiplex PCR. The sample lists approximately 200,000 clones, around 84% seen once, with roughly 5.3% in the top ten. Sequencing input: peripheral blood. The receptors originated from a woman aged 55-75 years who had recovered from COVID-19.

This clone was seen a single time. This chain links TRBV30 with TRBJ2-1; no clear D gene. Germline V gene lookup returns CDR1 GTSNPN and CDR2 SVGIG (reference sequence). There are 13 residues in the CDR3. V was shortened by 3 bases and J by 4 bases, with 10 bases between the two germline ends. In DNA, the CDR3 is TGTGCCTGGAGGTTATTTAATTACAATGAGCAGTTCTTC. Its protein product is CAWRLFNYNEQFF.

The rearrangement links TRBV12-5 to TRBJ2-7, with 8 bases aligning to TRBD2. There are 13 residues in the CDR3. The ends lost 7 bases at V and 7 bases at J; junction bases unmatched: 9. Germline V gene data show CDR1 as LGHNT and CDR2 as FRNRAP. The CDR3 region is CASAPGGAREQYF. Written as DNA, the CDR3 is TGTGCTAGTGCCCCGGGGGGGGCCCGTGAGCAGTACTTC. Looking up the rest from reference TRBV12-5 and TRBJ2-7 gives the full variable domain: DARVTQTPRHKVTEMGQEVTMRCQPILGHNTVFWYRQTMMQGLELLAYFRNRAPLDDSGMPKDRFSAEMPDATLATLKIQPSEPRDSAVYFCASAPGGAREQYFGPGTRLTVT.

This clone was seen many times. The chain combines TRBV11-1 with TRBJ2-3; 7 positions agree with TRBD1. Germline values: CDR1 SGHAT, CDR2 FQDESV (reference sequence). The CDR3 consists of 16 residues. With 6 bases clipped from V and 0 bases from J, the junction kept 9 bases outside the gene matches. CDR3 residues: CASRPATGISTDTQYF. CDR3 bases: TGTGCCAGCAGACCCGCGACAGGGATTAGCACAGATACGCAGTATTTT.

The chain carries TRBV11-2 and TRBJ2-7; 7 positions agree with TRBD1. V gave up 5 bases and J gave up 0 bases; unmatched junction bases: 10. Per the germline V gene, CDR1 is SGHAT and CDR2 is FQNNGV. CDR3 size: 16 residues. As DNA, the CDR3 is TGTGCCAGCAGCCCCAGGACAGGACCGAGCTCCTACGAGCAGTACTTC. Amino acid sequence: CASSPRTGPSSYEQYF.

This sequence joins TRBV12-3 or TRBV12-4 and TRBJ1-2; 7 nucleotides agree with TRBD1. V was clipped by 6 bases and J by 6 bases; unmatched bases: 7. The CDR3 spans 13 residues. CDR3 region: CASRPDRVNGYTF. The CDR3 DNA is TGTGCCAGCAGGCCTGACAGGGTGAATGGCTACACCTTC.

The V gene is TRBV7-8, the J gene TRBJ1-5, with 11 bases identical to TRBD1. V lost 6 bases to trimming and J lost 0 bases; unmatched junction nucleotides: 13. This CDR3 contains 19 residues. Germline CDR1 reads SGHVS; CDR2 reads FQNEAQ. DNA of the CDR3: TGTGCCAGCAGTATTGGACAGGGGGCGGGGGGTTATAGCAATCAGCCCCAGCATTTT. Its translation is CASSIGQGAGGYSNQPQHF.

This sequence joins TRBV18 and TRBJ1-3, with D perhaps TRBD1 (5 bases). The CDR3 spans 14 residues. From germline, CDR1 is KGHSH and CDR2 LQKENI. The V and J ends lost 2 bases and 2 bases respectively, with 7 bases between them. Written as DNA, the CDR3 is TGTGCCAGCTCACCATCGACAGCTGGAAACACCATATATTTT. It encodes CASSPSTAGNTIYF.

The chain couples TRBV7-9 to TRBJ2-7, with D perhaps matching TRBD1 (6 bases). CDR1 SEHNR and CDR2 FQNEAQ come from the germline V gene (reference sequence). With 3 bases removed from V and 5 bases from J, the gap between germline ends came to 17 bases. There are 15 residues in the CDR3. Here the CDR3 reads CASSFWTAPLNEQYF. The CDR3 DNA is TGTGCCAGCAGCTTTTGGACAGCCCCGCTTAACGAGCAGTACTTC.

The chain couples TRBV5-4 to TRBJ2-7; possible D gene TRBD2, 6 bases. The CDR3 totals 14 residues. V was pared by 4 bases and J by 2 bases, with 13 bases between. Germline V gene sequence: CDR1 SGHNT, CDR2 YYREEE (reference sequence). In nucleotides, the CDR3 is TGTGCCAGCAGCCCGGGGACTGATACCTACGAGCAGTACTTC. This codes for CASSPGTDTYEQYF.

V is TRBV5-1 and J is TRBJ1-6; perhaps TRBD1 as D (5 bases). The V gene lost 0 bases and the J gene lost 8 bases, with 12 bases spanning the gap. Germline assignment: CDR1 SGHRS and CDR2 YFSETQ. This CDR3 spans 15 amino acids. The chain's CDR3 is CASSLDGSGDSPLHF. The CDR3 bases are TGCGCCAGCAGCTTGGACGGCTCGGGGGATTCACCCCTCCACTTT. The variable domain in full, with the rest retrieved from reference TRBV5-1 and TRBJ1-6, is KAGVTQTPRYLIKTRGQQVTLSCSPISGHRSVSWYQQTPGQGLQFLFEYFSETQRNKGNFPGRFSGRQFSNSRSEMNVSTLELGDSALYLCASSLDGSGDSPLHFGNGTRLTVT.

This clone has only one observation. The CDR3 spells CASSQGRRGRSYEQYF. The CDR3 coding sequence is TGTGCCAGCAGCCAAGGACGGCGGGGGCGTTCCTACGAGCAGTACTTC. The chain couples TRBV3-1 (or the pseudogene TRBV3-2) to TRBJ2-7, with D tentatively TRBD2 (7 bases). CDR3 length: 16 residues. V lost 1 base and J 1 base, leaving 14 bases between the germline ends. Per germline, CDR1 LGHDT and CDR2 YNNKEL (reference sequence).

This clone was found once. The chain links TRBV7-8 to TRBJ1-3; 7 bases match TRBD1. The ends lost 2 bases at V and 2 bases at J; junction bases unmatched: 6. CDR1 and CDR2 from the germline V gene are SGHVS and FQNEAQ. This CDR3 is built from 16 residues. The CDR3 spells CASSLRTGWTGNTIYF. The CDR3 bases are TGTGCCAGCAGCTTAAGGACAGGTTGGACTGGAAACACCATATATTTT.

J is TRBJ2-5 and V is TRBV10-3; possible D gene TRBD2, 8 bases. The V gene lost 9 bases and the J gene lost 4 bases, with 15 bases spanning the gap. The CDR3 sequence is 13 residues long. Germline values: CDR1 ENHRY, CDR2 SYGVKD. The CDR3 region is CAMGLGGVETQYF. CDR3 DNA sequence: TGTGCCATGGGACTAGGGGGCGTAGAGACCCAGTACTTC.

This clone showed up just a few times. The genes are TRBV9 and TRBJ1-2; D unclear. The CDR3 has 15 residues. Trimming pared 4 bases from V and 4 bases from J, leaving 17 bases between. Germline lookup yields CDR1 SGDLS and CDR2 YYNGEE. The CDR3 reads CASSRGRERVYGYTF. The CDR3 DNA sequence: TGTGCCAGCAGCAGAGGACGGGAGAGGGTCTATGGCTACACCTTC.

The rearrangement links TRBV18 to TRBJ1-6; D may be TRBD1 (6 bases). Germline V gene lookup returns CDR1 KGHSH and CDR2 LQKENI. The V and J ends lost 2 bases and 5 bases respectively, with 7 bases between them. This CDR3 has 14 residues. As DNA, the CDR3 is TGTGCCAGCTCACCAACAGGGAATAATTCACCCCTCCACTTT. This codes for CASSPTGNNSPLHF.

The chain recombines TRBV28 with TRBJ1-5; weak D call: TRBD1 (5 bases). The V and J ends lost 3 bases and 2 bases respectively, with 8 bases between them. The CDR3 runs 14 residues. Germline V gene data show CDR1 as MDHEN and CDR2 as SYDVKM. In nucleotides, the CDR3 is TGTGCCAGCAGTTTTTTGGGGCGCAATCAGCCCCAGCATTTT. The encoded protein is CASSFLGRNQPQHF.

The rearrangement uses TRBV18 and TRBJ2-7, with no clear D. This CDR3 comprises 14 residues. The V end was cut by 2 bases, the J end by 2 bases, with 10 bases between. Germline V gene sequence: CDR1 KGHSH, CDR2 LQKENI. The CDR3 is CASSPTARTYEQYF. CDR3 DNA: TGTGCCAGCTCACCAACAGCCAGAACCTACGAGCAGTACTTC.

Only one count was recorded for this clone. This rearrangement joins TRBV6-5 to TRBJ1-2; D gene unclear. V lost 1 base to trimming and J lost 0 bases, with 9 bases between them. The CDR3 contains 15 residues. Germline CDR1 reads MNHEY; CDR2 reads SVGAGI. In DNA form, the CDR3 reads TGTGCCAGCAGTTACTTCCCAGTCCCTAACTATGGCTACACCTTC. Its protein product is CASSYFPVPNYGYTF.

The chain carries TRBV13 and TRBJ1-5; D is uncertain. CDR1 and CDR2 (germline): PRHDT, FYEKMQ (reference sequence). The V end lost 5 bases, the J end lost 3 bases, and 8 bases lay between the germline ends. This CDR3 contains 13 residues. CDR3 residues: CASSPGFNQPQHF. The CDR3, as DNA: TGTGCCAGCAGCCCGGGGTTCAATCAGCCCCAGCATTTT. The whole variable domain, filled in from reference TRBV13 and TRBJ1-5, reads AAGVIQSPRHLIKEKRETATLKCYPIPRHDTVYWYQQGPGQDPQFLISFYEKMQSDKGSIPDRFSAQQFSDYHSELNMSSLELGDSALYFCASSPGFNQPQHFGDGTRLSIL.

The rearrangement joins TRBV2 to TRBJ2-2, with D hard to call. Per germline, CDR1 SNHLY and CDR2 FYNNEI. The CDR3 runs to 14 residues. V shed 6 bases and J shed 7 bases, with 15 bases lying between them. The CDR3 region has the DNA TGTGCCAGCAGAGCCTCCTTTTTGAGCGGGGAGCTGTTTTTT. Translated: CASRASFLSGELFF.

This clone was picked up a small number of times. The chain carries TRBV5-4 and TRBJ1-2; 7 nucleotides agree with TRBD1. The V segment lost 3 bases and the J segment 0 bases; nucleotides outside the gene matches: 2. Germline-derived CDR1 and CDR2 are SGHNT and YYREEE (reference sequence). The CDR3 totals 14 residues. In nucleotides, the CDR3 is TGTGCCAGCAGCTCCGGGACAGCTAACTATGGCTACACCTTC. This translates into CASSSGTANYGYTF.

The chain uses TRBV10-3 and TRBJ2-7, with a possible D match to TRBD1 (6 bases). CDR3 length equals 14 residues. The germline gives CDR1 ENHRY, CDR2 SYGVKD. V was clipped by 0 bases and J by 6 bases, with 12 bases between them. CDR3 nucleotides: TGTGCCATCAGTGAGTCCCGGGACATTTTCGAGCAGTACTTC. Translated, it gives CAISESRDIFEQYF.